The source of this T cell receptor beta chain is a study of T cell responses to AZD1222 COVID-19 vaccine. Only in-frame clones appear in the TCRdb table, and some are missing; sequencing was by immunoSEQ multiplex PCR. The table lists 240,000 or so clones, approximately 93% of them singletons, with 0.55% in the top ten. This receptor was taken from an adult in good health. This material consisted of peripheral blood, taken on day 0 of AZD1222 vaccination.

The CDR3 is CATGTDGGYTF. The CDR3 DNA reads as TGTGCCACCGGGACAGACGGGGGCTACACCTTC. V usage is TRBV27 and J usage is TRBJ1-2; 7 bases are a match to TRBD1. Trimming removed 10 bases from V and 8 bases from J; junction bases left unmatched: 7. CDR3 length equals 11 residues. Germline CDR1 and CDR2: MNHEY and SMNVEV (reference sequence).